This T cell receptor (beta chain) was documented in a study of beta chain features in type 1 diabetes. Only a few counts were recorded for this clone. Its antigen remains unidentified. Expressed TCRB transcripts were sequenced because the entire RNA isolate underwent reverse transcription. Repertoires were generated with immunoSEQ multiplex PCR, while TCRdb's copy carries only in-frame clones and drops some. The sample holds roughly 300,000 clones, approximately 15% seen once. Study observations and caveats: Fewer insertions but more deletions were seen at VDJ junctions in type 1 diabetes patients. Moderately but significantly shorter TCRB CDR3s were found in Type 1 diabetes patients in all four CD4+ subsets.

A heparinised blood draw that averaged approximately 120 mL was obtained once from each donor. Sorting with CD45RO/CCR7/CD25/CD127/CD95/CD27 yielded naive, central memory, regulatory and stem-like memory CD4+ cells. Germline CDR1 is DFQATT and CDR2 is SNEGSKA (reference sequence). CDR3 length: 11 residues. V was shortened by 6 bases and J by 3 bases, with 9 bases between the two germline ends. Sequenced: naive CD4+ T cells from blood. The rearrangement joins TRBV20-1 to TRBJ2-7; the D is unclear. The source is a man younger than 40 with type 1 diabetes. CDR3 region: CSASPVYEQYF. As DNA, the CDR3 is TGCAGTGCCTCCCCCGTCTACGAGCAGTACTTC.